The sequence of this TCR beta chain was determined in a study of T-cell memory formation after mild COVID-19. The ends were cut back, 6 bases at V and 3 bases at J, with 19 bases in the middle. The CDR3 is 16 residues long. The germline V gene has CDR1 SEHNR and CDR2 FQNEAQ (reference sequence). The TCR alpha and TCR beta cDNA libraries, bearing sample barcodes and UMIs, were generated by 5'RACE using constant-segment primers. From the 5' RACE reads, TCRdb called clonotypes with MiXCR, one entry per CDR3 protein. The table records around 300,000 distinct CDR3 sequences, roughly 8.2% of them present only once.

This chain connects TRBV7-9 to TRBJ2-3; no clear D. This TCR derives from a man aged 18 to 35 who had mild COVID-19 (a few samples of this study predate the infection). Cell type and time point are not known. The sequenced sample was PBMCs or a T cell subset sorted from them (not recorded which). CDR3 sequence: CASRSSLGSTTDTQYF. For the CDR3, the DNA is TGTGCCAGCAGGTCCTCCCTAGGCTCCACAACAGATACGCAGTATTTT.